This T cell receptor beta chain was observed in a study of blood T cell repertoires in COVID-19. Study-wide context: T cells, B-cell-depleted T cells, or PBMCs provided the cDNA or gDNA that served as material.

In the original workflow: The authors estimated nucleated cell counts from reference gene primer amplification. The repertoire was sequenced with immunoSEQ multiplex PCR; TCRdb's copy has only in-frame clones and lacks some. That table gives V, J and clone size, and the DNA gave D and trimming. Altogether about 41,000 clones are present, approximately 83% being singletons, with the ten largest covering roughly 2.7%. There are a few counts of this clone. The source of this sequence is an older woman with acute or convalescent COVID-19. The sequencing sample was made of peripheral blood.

The DNA of the CDR3 is TGTGCCAGCAGCCAGAGGGACAGGGTTAGGGAGCAGTACTTC. Its protein product is CASSQRDRVREQYF. V is TRBV3-1 (or the pseudogene TRBV3-2) and J is TRBJ2-7, with 9 nucleotides matching TRBD1. Trimming removed 3 bases from V and 7 bases from J; junction bases left unmatched: 7. The V gene's germline CDR1 is LGHDT and CDR2 YNNKEL (reference sequence). The CDR3 runs 14 residues.